The 9 T cell receptor beta chains in this list originate from one sample, sequenced in a study of blood T cell repertoires in COVID-19. Sequencing used immunoSEQ multiplex PCR; TCRdb keeps in-frame clones, though not all of them. The repertoire consists of about 110,000 clones, with about 85% occurring once and the leading ten covering under 4%. Specimen: peripheral blood. These receptors originate from a man aged 35 to 55 with acute or convalescent COVID-19.

The chain links TRBV2 to TRBJ1-2; 10 nucleotides align to TRBD1. Germline V lookup: CDR1 SNHLY, CDR2 FYNNEI. Unmatched junction bases numbered 4, after V lost 6 bases and J lost 6 bases. This CDR3 is built from 13 residues. The CDR3 DNA reads TGTGCCAGCAGAGGGACAGGGGTGGATGGCTACACCTTC. It specifies CASRGTGVDGYTF.

This sequence joins TRBV15 and TRBJ1-5; D is unresolved. Germline V gene sequence: CDR1 LNHNV, CDR2 YYDKDF (reference sequence). V lost 5 bases and J 9 bases, leaving 11 bases between the germline ends. CDR3 length: 12 amino acids. The chain's CDR3 is CATSLGGWPQHF. Here the CDR3 DNA reads TGTGCCACCAGCCTGGGAGGGTGGCCCCAGCATTTT.

The chain employs TRBV3-1 (or the pseudogene TRBV3-2) and TRBJ2-3; weak D call: TRBD1 (6 bases). In germline, CDR1 is LGHDT, CDR2 YNNKEL (reference sequence). The CDR3 length is 15 residues. The germline V and J ends were trimmed by 6 bases and 2 bases, with 15 bases remaining between them. The CDR3 coding sequence is TGTGCCAGCAGTCCAACGGACAGCAACACAGATACGCAGTATTTT. Encoded protein: CASSPTDSNTDTQYF.

This chain links TRBV24-1 with TRBJ2-1, with TRBD2 matching 9 bases. V shed 11 bases and J 4 bases; nucleotides not matched to a gene: 8. From germline, CDR1 is KGHDR and CDR2 SFDVKD. This CDR3 is built from 14 residues. CDR3 in amino acids: CAIRGGAGYNEQFF. DNA of the CDR3: TGTGCCATCCGCGGGGGGGCCGGTTACAATGAGCAGTTCTTC.

The V and J genes are TRBV15 and TRBJ1-2; 8 bases align to TRBD1. The germline CDR1 and CDR2 sequences are LNHNV and YYDKDF (reference sequence). CDR3 length: 14 amino acids. Unmatched junction bases numbered 6, after V lost 5 bases and J lost 4 bases. CDR3 sequence: CATSSRTGSYGYTF. CDR3 in DNA: TGTGCCACCAGCTCGCGGACAGGGAGCTATGGCTACACCTTC.

The J gene is TRBJ1-1, the V gene TRBV6-5, with 10 bases that match TRBD1. Germline lookup yields CDR1 MNHEY and CDR2 SVGAGI. The CDR3 length is 14 residues. V dropped 7 bases and J dropped 5; count of bases not matched to a gene: 7. The CDR3 nucleotides are TGTGCCAGCATTGCGACAGGGGGCGCGACTGAAGCTTTCTTT. Encoded protein: CASIATGGATEAFF.

The CDR3 DNA follows: TGCGCCAGCACCCGCGCCGGGGAGCTGTTTTTT. Amino acid sequence: CASTRAGELFF. The J gene is TRBJ2-2, the V gene TRBV10-2; no definite D call. The CDR3 loop spans 11 amino acids. Trimming pared 7 bases from V and 6 bases from J, leaving 6 bases between. The germline V gene has CDR1 WSHSY and CDR2 SAAADI.

The V call is TRBV7-2, the J call TRBJ2-5; TRBD2 is a possible D gene (6 bases). V was pared by 1 base and J by 0 bases, with 9 bases between. Germline-derived CDR1 and CDR2 are SGHTA and FQGNSA. The CDR3 has 15 residues. The CDR3 reads CASSLGGMYQETQYF. CDR3 bases: TGTGCCAGCAGCTTAGGCGGGATGTACCAAGAGACCCAGTACTTC.

The chain recombines TRBV30 with TRBJ1-2, with 7 bases lining up with TRBD1. V trimming: 0 bases; J trimming: 6 bases; junction bases outside the gene matches: 10. The length of the CDR3 is 15 residues. From germline, CDR1 is GTSNPN and CDR2 SVGIG (reference sequence). CDR3 residues: CAWSVGFAQGNGYTF. The DNA of the CDR3 is TGTGCCTGGAGTGTAGGCTTCGCACAGGGGAATGGCTACACCTTC.